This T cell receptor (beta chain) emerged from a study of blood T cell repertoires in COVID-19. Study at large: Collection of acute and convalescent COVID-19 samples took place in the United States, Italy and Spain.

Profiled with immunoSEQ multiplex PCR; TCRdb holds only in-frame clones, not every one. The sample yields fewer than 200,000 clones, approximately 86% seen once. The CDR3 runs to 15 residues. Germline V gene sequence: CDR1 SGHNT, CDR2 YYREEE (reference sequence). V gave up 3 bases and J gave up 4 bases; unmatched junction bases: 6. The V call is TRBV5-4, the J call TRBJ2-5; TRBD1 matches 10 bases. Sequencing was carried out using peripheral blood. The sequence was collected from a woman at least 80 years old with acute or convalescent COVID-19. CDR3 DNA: TGTGCCAGCAGCTCTATGACAGGGGGCCTAGAGACCCAGTACTTC. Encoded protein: CASSSMTGGLETQYF.